These 30 T cell receptor beta chains were all obtained from the same sample, sequenced in a study of a mutant IDH1 vaccine in newly diagnosed glioma. Noted time point: baseline, week 1 (first vaccination visit). Stated treatment: pre-vaccination baseline after standard-of-care therapy. Sequencing used immunoSEQ multiplex PCR; TCRdb keeps in-frame clones, though not all of them. This sample has approximately 70,000 clones, with approximately 85% found just once. This specimen consisted of PBMCs, obtained from a glioma patient treated with radiotherapy, temozolomide or both. All receptors derive from a man aged 45 to 65 with glioma.

A few counts support this clone. The gene calls are TRBV7-2 and TRBJ1-1, with D possibly being TRBD1 (6 bases). The CDR3 runs to 13 residues. Germline V gene sequence: CDR1 SGHTA, CDR2 FQGNSA. Trimming took off 6 bases at V and 4 bases at J, with 12 bases between the two ends. CDR3 sequence: CASRLGGATEAFF. The CDR3 nucleotides are TGTGCCAGCAGGTTGGGGGGGGCCACTGAAGCTTTCTTT.

In DNA form, the CDR3 reads TGTGCCAGCTCTTCGGAGGGCAATGAGCAGTTCTTC. It encodes CASSSEGNEQFF. This rearrangement joins TRBV19 to TRBJ2-1; possibly TRBD2 for D (6 bases). V shed 9 bases and J shed 6 bases, with 12 bases lying between them. Germline loops: CDR1 LNHDA, CDR2 SQIVND (reference sequence). There are 12 residues in the CDR3.

V usage is TRBV6-1 and J usage is TRBJ1-1, with unresolved D. CDR3 length: 14 amino acids. The ends were cut back, 2 bases at V and 0 bases at J, with 7 bases in the middle. Germline V CDR1 and CDR2: MNHNS, SASEGT. Here the CDR3 reads CASSEFYVNTEAFF. DNA for the CDR3: TGTGCCAGCAGTGAATTCTACGTGAACACTGAAGCTTTCTTT.

V gene TRBV5-4 combines with J gene TRBJ2-1; TRBD1 agrees at 8 bases. V trimming: 2 bases; J trimming: 11 bases; junction bases outside the gene matches: 12. The CDR3 consists of 15 residues. Looked up from germline, CDR1 is SGHNT and CDR2 is YYREEE (reference sequence). The CDR3 is CASSFGVRGLFQQFF. In nucleotides, the CDR3 is TGTGCCAGCAGCTTCGGCGTCAGGGGGCTTTTTCAGCAGTTCTTC. The full variable domain, in which reference TRBV5-4 and TRBJ2-1 provide the parts outside the CDR3, is ETGVTQSPTHLIKTRGQQVTLRCSSQSGHNTVSWYQQALGQGPQFIFQYYREEENGRGNFPPRFSGLQFPNYSSELNVNALELDDSALYLCASSFGVRGLFQQFFGPGTRLTVL.

The chain uses TRBV6-4 and TRBJ1-1, with 10 nucleotides matching TRBD1. The V gene end was trimmed by 3 bases and the J gene end by 3 bases; junction bases not matched to a gene: 4. The CDR3 length is 15 residues. CDR1 is MRHNA and CDR2 is SNTAGT in the germline V gene. The CDR3 is CASSEMTGGHTEAFF. The CDR3 region has the DNA TGTGCCAGCAGTGAGATGACAGGGGGCCACACTGAAGCTTTCTTT.

By its share, this clone is medium-sized. The rearrangement links TRBV28 to TRBJ1-5, with a possible D match to TRBD1 (6 bases). Trimming took 6 bases from V and 7 from J, leaving 10 bases between them. The germline V gene encodes CDR1 MDHEN and CDR2 SYDVKM. The CDR3 is made up of 12 amino acids. This CDR3 is CASRRGGQPQHF. CDR3 in DNA: TGTGCCAGCAGGAGGGGGGGACAGCCCCAGCATTTT.

The rearrangement uses TRBV5-6 and TRBJ1-6; unclear D gene. Germline V CDR1 and CDR2: SGHDT, YYEEEE. The CDR3 runs to 12 residues. Deletions cut 0 bases from V and 11 bases from J, with 6 bases between. This chain's CDR3 is CASSLGRTPLHF. In DNA form, the CDR3 reads TGTGCCAGCAGCTTGGGACGGACACCCCTCCACTTT.

The table lists this clone with many counts. The genes are TRBV7-2 and TRBJ1-1; D ambiguous. V was cut by 0 bases and J by 1 base, with 3 bases left in between. The CDR3 covers 13 residues. The germline gives CDR1 SGHTA, CDR2 FQGNSA. CDR3 sequence reads: CASSLAGNTEAFF. Here the CDR3 DNA reads TGTGCCAGCAGCTTAGCGGGGAACACTGAAGCTTTCTTT.

The DNA of the CDR3 is TGTGCCAGCAGCGGAAGGAACTATGGCTACACCTTC. Its protein is CASSGRNYGYTF. The chain recombines TRBV2 with TRBJ1-2; D not certain. The CDR3 is 12 residues long. Trimming shortened V by 6 bases and J by 2 bases, and 7 bases separated the two germline ends. CDR1 is SNHLY, CDR2 FYNNEI, per germline.

CDR3: CASSQGDRVADTQYF. CDR3 bases: TGCGCCAGCAGCCAAGGGGACAGGGTCGCAGATACGCAGTATTTT. The rearrangement links TRBV4-1 to TRBJ2-3; 9 positions match TRBD1. V lost 1 base, J lost 4 bases, and 3 bases stayed unmatched. CDR3 size: 15 residues. Per the germline V gene, CDR1 is MGHRA and CDR2 is YSYEKL.

The chain is built from TRBV28 and TRBJ1-5; D is undetermined. CDR1 and CDR2 from the germline V gene are MDHEN and SYDVKM. Trimming removed 2 bases from V and 5 bases from J, with 10 bases in between. The CDR3 is made up of 14 amino acids. CDR3 DNA: TGTGCCAGCAGTTTAGGAACCCCCTATCAGCCCCAGCATTTT. Translation: CASSLGTPYQPQHF.

The J gene is TRBJ1-1, the V gene TRBV6-1, with D unresolved. The V end was cut by 2 bases, the J end by 1 base, with 5 bases between. This CDR3 is 13 amino acids long. From germline, CDR1 is MNHNS and CDR2 SASEGT. The CDR3 sequence: CASSEPRNTEAFF. For the CDR3, the DNA is TGTGCCAGCAGTGAACCGAGGAACACTGAAGCTTTCTTT.

CDR3 in amino acids: CAWRLGPGDTQYF. The CDR3 DNA is TGTGCCTGGAGGCTTGGCCCCGGAGATACGCAGTATTTT. V gene TRBV30 combines with J gene TRBJ2-3; D uncertain. Germline CDR1 GTSNPN, CDR2 SVGIG (reference sequence). V was cut by 3 bases and J by 5 bases, with 12 bases left in between. The length of the CDR3 is 13 residues.

This clone showed up just a few times. J is TRBJ1-5 and V is TRBV30, with D unclear. This CDR3 region has 14 residues. Germline V gene lookup returns CDR1 GTSNPN and CDR2 SVGIG (reference sequence). Trimming took 1 base from V and 7 from J, leaving 14 bases between them. The CDR3 sequence is CAWSAQASRQPQHF. CDR3 DNA: TGTGCCTGGAGTGCCCAGGCCTCCCGGCAGCCCCAGCATTTT.

The chain uses TRBV7-2 and TRBJ1-5; unclear D gene. Germline-derived CDR1 and CDR2 are SGHTA and FQGNSA. The CDR3 totals 14 residues. Between the trimmed V and J ends, which lost 5 bases and 1 base, there was a span of 9 bases. The DNA of the CDR3 is TGTGCCAGCAGCCGTGGACTGAGCAATCAGCCCCAGCATTTT. It is translated as CASSRGLSNQPQHF.

The chain employs TRBV30 and TRBJ1-2; 9 bases agree with TRBD1. V lost 0 bases and J lost 4; bases outside the gene matches: 3. The length of the CDR3 is 14 residues. The germline CDR1 and CDR2 sequences are GTSNPN and SVGIG (reference sequence). Here the CDR3 DNA reads TGTGCCTGGAGTGTAACAGGGGGCGCCTATGGCTACACCTTC. Translated: CAWSVTGGAYGYTF.

This clone is a singleton in its sample. This chain connects TRBV5-1 to TRBJ2-6; 7 bases agree with TRBD1. CDR1 SGHRS and CDR2 YFSETQ come from the germline V gene. With V trimmed by 4 bases and J by 1 base, 2 bases remained unmatched. The CDR3 is made up of 15 amino acids. DNA for the CDR3: TGCGCCAGCAGCAAACAGGGGTCTGGGGCCAACGTCCTGACTTTC. Translation: CASSKQGSGANVLTF. The full variable domain, its missing parts supplied by reference TRBV5-1 and TRBJ2-6, is KAGVTQTPRYLIKTRGQQVTLSCSPISGHRSVSWYQQTPGQGLQFLFEYFSETQRNKGNFPGRFSGRQFSNSRSEMNVSTLELGDSALYLCASSKQGSGANVLTFGAGSRLTVL.

J is TRBJ2-5 and V is TRBV2; D may correspond to TRBD1 or TRBD2 (6 bases each). This CDR3 contains 14 residues. Trimming cost V 4 bases and J 5 bases, with 14 bases left between them. CDR1 is SNHLY, CDR2 FYNNEI, per germline. The CDR3 spells CASSVRGRAETQYF. The CDR3 DNA sequence: TGTGCCAGCAGTGTCCGGGGGCGCGCGGAGACCCAGTACTTC. Full variable domain (outside the CDR3, taken from reference TRBV2 and TRBJ2-5): EPEVTQTPSHQVTQMGQEVILRCVPISNHLYFYWYRQILGQKVEFLVSFYNNEISEKSEIFDDQFSVERPDGSNFTLKIRSTKLEDSAMYFCASSVRGRAETQYFGPGTRLLVL.

This clone showed up just a few times. Here the CDR3 DNA reads TGCAGTGCTCGGGGAACGGAGACCCAGTACTTC. Residues: CSARGTETQYF. V is TRBV20-1 and J is TRBJ2-5; D is possibly TRBD2 (5 bases). CDR3 length: 11 amino acids. V was trimmed by 5 bases and J by 5 bases, leaving 9 bases between them. Germline V gene data show CDR1 as DFQATT and CDR2 as SNEGSKA (reference sequence).

The rearrangement uses TRBV6-1 and TRBJ2-5, with a possible D match to TRBD1 (6 bases). The V end was cut by 0 bases, the J end by 2 bases, with 10 bases between. CDR1 and CDR2 (germline): MNHNS, SASEGT. CDR3 length equals 15 residues. In DNA, the CDR3 is TGTGCCAGCAGTGAAGCCCCAGGGGCACAAGAGACCCAGTACTTC. This gives the protein CASSEAPGAQETQYF.

The CDR3 coding sequence is TGCAGCGTAGATGGACGCCCATCCTACAATGAGCAGTTCTTC. Protein product: CSVDGRPSYNEQFF. The chain links TRBV29-1 to TRBJ2-1; unclear D gene. Trimming left V 6 bases short and J 1 base short, with 13 bases between. The CDR3 loop spans 14 amino acids. The germline V gene has CDR1 SQVTM and CDR2 ANQGSEA.

The chain employs TRBV11-3 and TRBJ2-3; D gene ambiguous. The CDR3 has 14 amino acids. Trimming stripped 0 bases from V and 1 base from J, with 5 bases between. CDR1 SGHNT and CDR2 YENEEA come from the germline V gene. The chain's CDR3 is CASSLDSGTDTQYF. Written as DNA, the CDR3 is TGTGCCAGCAGCTTAGACAGCGGCACAGATACGCAGTATTTT.

This sequence joins TRBV5-1 and TRBJ2-5, with D possibly TRBD1 on 6 matching bases. The CDR3 loop spans 14 amino acids. Trimming removed 2 bases at V and 5 bases at J, with 13 bases between. CDR1 is SGHRS, CDR2 YFSETQ, per germline. The CDR3 loop is CASSLNTGLETQYF. As DNA, the CDR3 is TGCGCCAGCAGCTTAAACACAGGGCTGGAGACCCAGTACTTC.

Remarks on this clone: The sample holds other DNA sequences that translate to the same CDR3. The V call is TRBV9, the J call TRBJ2-2; TRBD1 is a possible D gene (5 bases). The germline gives CDR1 SGDLS, CDR2 YYNGEE. Trimming removed 0 bases at V and 2 bases at J, with 8 bases between. The CDR3 runs to 15 residues. The DNA of the CDR3 is TGTGCCAGCAGCGTAGGCACAGGAAACACCGGGGAGCTGTTTTTT. Translation: CASSVGTGNTGELFF.

This chain connects TRBV5-4 to TRBJ2-5, with no clear D. This CDR3 region has 11 residues. The germline gives CDR1 SGHNT, CDR2 YYREEE (reference sequence). V was shortened by 2 bases and J by 1 base, with 0 bases between the two germline ends. The CDR3 DNA is TGTGCCAGCAGCTTCCAAGAGACCCAGTACTTC. Translation: CASSFQETQYF.

This clone was recorded a few times. This chain joins TRBV6-5 and TRBJ1-4, with unresolved D. The CDR3 has 13 amino acids. V dropped 8 bases and J dropped 8 bases, with 15 bases sitting between them. CDR1 and CDR2 from the germline V gene are MNHEY and SVGAGI. This chain's CDR3 is CASGWLWREKLFF. The CDR3 DNA is TGTGCCAGCGGCTGGTTGTGGAGAGAAAAACTGTTTTTT.

This clone was recorded a few times. The chain combines TRBV19 with TRBJ2-3, with a possible D match to TRBD1 (9 bases). Germline CDR1 is LNHDA and CDR2 is SQIVND (reference sequence). Trimming left V 10 bases short and J 2 bases short, with 22 bases between. The CDR3 contains 16 residues. The DNA for the CDR3 is TGTGCCACCGGGGGGGGACAGGGATTGGCCACAGATACGCAGTATTTT. Translating gives CATGGGQGLATDTQYF.

The V gene is TRBV7-2, the J gene TRBJ2-7, with D maybe TRBD1 (6 bases). The CDR3 loop spans 12 amino acids. Germline assignment: CDR1 SGHTA and CDR2 FQGNSA. The V end lost 5 bases, the J end lost 6 bases, and 11 bases lay between the germline ends. The CDR3 nucleotides read TGTGCCAGCAGCGACACAGGGCTCGAGCAGTACTTC. Translated: CASSDTGLEQYF. Combining the CDR3 with reference TRBV7-2 and TRBJ2-7 gives the whole variable domain GAGVSQSPSNKVTEKGKDVELRCDPISGHTALYWYRQSLGQGLEFLIYFQGNSAPDKSGLPSDRFSAERTGGSVSTLTIQRTQQEDSAVYLCASSDTGLEQYFGPGTRLTVT.

This clone has more than one count but fewer than ten. The chain has TRBV27 and TRBJ1-1; D is unclear. V lost 6 bases and J lost 12, with 20 bases in between. Germline V gene data show CDR1 as MNHEY and CDR2 as SMNVEV (reference sequence). The CDR3 is 13 residues long. The CDR3, as DNA: TGTGCCAGCAGCCGTGGGCCGGGTCGTAATCCTTTCTTT. Translating it yields CASSRGPGRNPFF.

The rearrangement links TRBV27 to TRBJ1-4; D remains ambiguous. Germline assignment: CDR1 MNHEY and CDR2 SMNVEV (reference sequence). V lost 5 bases, J lost 5 bases, and 12 bases lay in between. This CDR3 spans 14 amino acids. The CDR3 reads CASSRAGENEKLFF. CDR3 DNA sequence: TGTGCCAGCAGTAGGGCAGGCGAAAATGAAAAACTGTTTTTT.